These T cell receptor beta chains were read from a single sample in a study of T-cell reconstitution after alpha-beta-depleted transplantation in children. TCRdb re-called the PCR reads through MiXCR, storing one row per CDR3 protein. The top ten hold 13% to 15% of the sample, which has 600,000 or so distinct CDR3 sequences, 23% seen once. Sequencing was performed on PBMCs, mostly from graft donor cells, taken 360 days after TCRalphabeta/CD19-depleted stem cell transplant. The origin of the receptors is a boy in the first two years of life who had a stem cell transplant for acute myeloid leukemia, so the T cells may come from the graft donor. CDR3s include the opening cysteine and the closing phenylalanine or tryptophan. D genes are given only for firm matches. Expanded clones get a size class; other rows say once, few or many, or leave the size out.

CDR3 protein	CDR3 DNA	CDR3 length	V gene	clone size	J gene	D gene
CASSLASGGPDTQYF	TGTGCCAGCAGCTTAGCTTCAGGGGGTCCAGATACGCAGTATTTT	15	TRBV7-2	many	TRBJ2-3	TRBD1
CASSLVLTDGYTF	TGTGCCAGCAGCTTGGTTTTGACTGATGGCTACACCTTC	13	TRBV5-5	few	TRBJ1-2	-
CASRTGTTSYSNQPQHF	TGTGCCAGCAGGACCGGGACAACGTCCTATAGCAATCAGCCCCAGCATTTT	17	TRBV6-1	-	TRBJ1-5	-
CASSYKQTRLNKQFF	TGTGCCAGCAGTTACAAGCAAACTAGGTTGAATAAGCAGTTCTTC	15	TRBV6-5	many	TRBJ2-1	-
CSVEQVGFSEQYF	TGCAGCGTTGAACAGGTGGGGTTCAGCGAGCAGTACTTC	13	TRBV29-1	many	TRBJ2-7	-
CASSLGQGKETQYF	TGCGCCAGCAGCTTGGGACAGGGGAAAGAGACCCAGTACTTC	14	TRBV5-1	few	TRBJ2-5	TRBD1
CASSRQQGSSYNSPLHF	TGTGCCAGCAGCAGACAACAGGGGAGCTCCTATAATTCACCCCTCCACTTT	17	TRBV6-1	-	TRBJ1-6	TRBD1
CASSLVAGVETQYF	TGTGCCAGCAGCTTAGTAGCGGGGGTAGAGACCCAGTACTTC	14	TRBV7-2	-	TRBJ2-5	TRBD2
CASSGFRRSSYEQYF	TGTGCCAGCAGCGGATTTCGACGGAGCTCCTACGAGCAGTACTTC	15	TRBV6-2/TRBV6-3	-	TRBJ2-7	-
CASSLGGLVSYNEQFF	TGCGCCAGCAGCTTGGGTGGGCTAGTCTCCTACAATGAGCAGTTCTTC	16	TRBV5-1	-	TRBJ2-1	-
CASSKGRQGAQPQHF	TGTGCCAGCAGCAAAGGGAGGCAGGGGGCTCAGCCCCAGCATTTT	15	TRBV21-1	many	TRBJ1-5	-
CSASSGGMDEQYF	TGCAGTGCTAGTAGCGGGGGGATGGACGAGCAGTACTTC	13	TRBV20-1	many	TRBJ2-7	TRBD2
CSAKVFGEPAEQFF	TGCAGTGCTAAGGTATTCGGGGAGCCAGCGGAGCAGTTCTTC	14	TRBV20-1	many	TRBJ2-1	-
CSASPPGGVGSPLHF	TGCAGTGCTAGCCCCCCCGGGGGGGTGGGATCACCCCTCCACTTT	15	TRBV20-1	few	TRBJ1-6	-
CASSSIGLAGDNEQFF	TGTGCCAGCAGTTCGATTGGACTAGCGGGGGACAATGAGCAGTTCTTC	16	TRBV28	-	TRBJ2-1	TRBD2
CASSEGSTGGTEAFF	TGTGCCAGCAGCGAAGGATCCACAGGGGGTACTGAAGCTTTCTTT	15	TRBV9	-	TRBJ1-1	TRBD1
CSVKGVTSVNEQFF	TGCAGCGTGAAGGGGGTGACTAGCGTCAATGAGCAGTTCTTC	14	TRBV29-1	many	TRBJ2-1	TRBD2
CASSPSPSGGAGQFF	TGTGCCAGCAGTCCGAGCCCAAGCGGGGGGGCAGGGCAGTTCTTC	15	TRBV7-9	-	TRBJ2-1	TRBD2
CSAYSGLAGGLYNEQFF	TGCAGTGCTTACTCGGGACTAGCGGGGGGGCTTTACAATGAGCAGTTCTTC	17	TRBV20-1	many	TRBJ2-1	TRBD2
CATCSPDSGEETQYF	TGTGCCACTTGTTCCCCCGACAGCGGGGAAGAGACCCAGTACTTC	15	TRBV10-3	few	TRBJ2-5	TRBD2